The 5 T cell receptor beta chains below all came from one sample that was sequenced in a study of T cells in Graves' hyperthyroidism and ophthalmopathy. Authors of the study amplified TCR beta CDR3 regions from RNA transcripts. In the first-round RT-PCR of the TCR CDR3, the HTBI primer set was used. Each CDR3 protein gets one entry after TCRdb re-called the multiplex PCR reads with MiXCR. The table lists 400,000 to 600,000 distinct CDR3 sequences, around 20% of them singletons. Material: blood. Receptor source: a man younger than 35 with Graves' hyperthyroidism.

This clonotype was counted ten times or more. The chain carries TRBV5-1 and TRBJ2-7; D is undetermined. Trimming removed 1 base from V and 4 bases from J, with 9 bases in between. The CDR3 loop spans 13 amino acids. Per germline, CDR1 SGHRS and CDR2 YFSETQ. CDR3 in amino acids: CASSLFPEYEQYF. For the CDR3, the DNA is TGCGCCAGCAGCTTGTTCCCGGAGTACGAGCAGTACTTC.

This clonotype has just a few counts. The chain joins TRBV6-1 to TRBJ2-7; unclear D gene. V dropped 7 bases and J dropped 3 bases, with 13 bases sitting between them. Germline V gene lookup returns CDR1 MNHNS and CDR2 SASEGT. This CDR3 has 13 residues. The CDR3 protein is CASNVRVFYEQYF. CDR3 coding DNA: TGTGCCAGCAACGTTAGGGTTTTCTACGAGCAGTACTTC.

The sample holds many counts of this clonotype. V is TRBV6-5 and J is TRBJ1-5; TRBD1 might be the D (5 bases). Trimming took 3 bases from V and 15 from J, leaving 24 bases between them. CDR1 and CDR2 from the germline V gene are MNHEY and SVGAGI. CDR3 length: 15 amino acids. CDR3 bases: TGTGCCAGCAGTTATGCGGCTCCCGCCGGGGGGACCCTGCATTTT. Its translation: CASSYAAPAGGTLHF.

This clonotype appeared many times. V and J are TRBV7-8 and TRBJ1-2; TRBD1 matches 9 bases. The V gene's germline CDR1 is SGHVS and CDR2 FQNEAQ. V shed 2 bases and J 7 bases; nucleotides not matched to a gene: 5. The CDR3 covers 14 residues. CDR3 region: CASSLSTGGSGYTF. The CDR3 DNA follows: TGTGCCAGCAGCTTATCTACAGGGGGCAGTGGCTACACCTTC.

As DNA, the CDR3 is TGTGCCATCAGTGAGTGGGGTGGCCCGGGGTACTTC. Translated, it gives CAISEWGGPGYF. V and J are TRBV10-3 and TRBJ2-7; no clear D gene. This CDR3 region has 12 residues. CDR1 ENHRY and CDR2 SYGVKD come from the germline V gene. Between the trimmed V and J ends, which lost 1 base and 12 bases, there was a span of 13 bases.